Reported below is one T cell receptor beta chain. Which antigen it targets is not known. Per-base qualities were not stored, and no clone one base away is much larger. Clipping removes 0 bases from V and 4 bases from J, with 5 as the unmatched junction base count. For CDR1 and CDR2, the germline V gene lists SGDLS and YYNGEE. The CDR3 goes from the cysteine to the phenylalanine over 16 residues. Here the CDR3 DNA is all that survives: 48 bases in frame from base 1. Library creation used PCR. Instrument on record: Illumina HiSeq 2500. TCR libraries were prepared with molecular barcoding, using unique molecular identifiers to normalize TCRbeta repertoire quantification. The public reads were reprocessed in TCRdb via fastp at Q25 and MiXCR, keeping in-frame beta chains. Here each entry gathers all rows of one CDR3 protein and keeps the most common genes and DNA. For this sample the table gives some 110,000 distinct CDR3 sequences, of which 9% to 12% were detected only once. Of the sample, less than 40% is held by the ten largest clones.

Sample treatment or condition, as interpreted from the label and publication: allogeneic hematopoietic cell transplantation with graft depleted of TCRalphabeta T cells and CD19 B cells. The transplant recipients were children given TCRalphabeta/CD19-depleted allogeneic hematopoietic cell grafts. These data originate in a study of T-cell reconstitution after alpha-beta-depleted transplantation in children (dated by TCRdb to 2016 to 2017). Background on the whole study: The study quantitatively tracked T-cell immune reconstitution after TCRalphabeta/CD19-depleted allogeneic hematopoietic cell transplantation in children using TCR repertoire profiling. Results and caveats for the whole study, not just this receptor: Hyperexpanded clone frequencies declined over subsequent months; after one year, T-cell counts and TCRbeta diversity were mostly attributed to newly produced T cells. Apparently early alphabetaT-cell count recovery about two months after transplant reportedly relied on only several hundred rapidly expanded clones derived from non-depleted graft cells. In some patients, the high TCRbeta diversity seen at day 60 was put down to recipient T cells and intrathymic progenitors that had survived conditioning.

The chain is assembled from TRBV9 and TRBJ2-1, and TRBD2 matches 9 of the central bases. The material was PBMCs, obtained before TCRalphabeta/CD19-depleted stem cell transplant. The sequence was obtained from a boy aged 2 to 10 with acute lymphoblastic leukemia, due to receive a stem cell transplant. CDR3 reads: CASSVAGGRAYNEQFF. The DNA sequence is given as TGTGCCAGCAGCGTAGCGGGCGGGAGGGCGTACAATGAGCAGTTCTTC.